The subject of this entry is one T cell receptor beta chain. The source of the sample is a study of blood T cell repertoires in COVID-19. As for the study in general: Acute and convalescent COVID-19 specimens originated in the United States, Italy and Spain. Sample material is recorded as cDNA or gDNA derived from T cells, B-cell-depleted T cells, or PBMCs.

CDR1 and CDR2 from the germline V gene are DFQATT and SNEGSKA (reference sequence). CDR3 length: 16 amino acids. The ends lost 3 bases at V and 6 bases at J; junction bases unmatched: 11. Measured with immunoSEQ multiplex PCR; TCRdb has only the in-frame clones, and not every one. Found here are roughly 330,000 clones, over 70% of them singletons; the top ten hold around 4.6%. The chain carries TRBV20-1 and TRBJ1-5; 10 bases align to TRBD1. The clonotype originates from a young man who had recovered from COVID-19. The sequenced material came from PBMCs or T cells enriched from blood (not recorded which). The CDR3 DNA sequence: TGCAGTGCTAGTACCTTTCCGACAGGGGGCCTTCAGCCCCAGCATTTT. It codes for CSASTFPTGGLQPQHF.